This TCR beta chain is drawn from a study of shared clonotypes between healthy human individuals (dated by TCRdb to the early 2020s). About the full investigation: The cohort comprised a couple of women and a few men aged 18 to 49 years. For each donor, CD4 naive and CD4 memory were each run on three plates, CD8 naive on two plates, and CD8 memory on one plate. To estimate repertoire size and how much clonotypes are shared between individuals, the study performed deep sequencing of blood TCR repertoires from roughly five healthy adults. To increase sequencing depth and limit assay-specific biases, different laboratories used diverse techniques to prepare libraries and sequence TCR repertoires. Each donor's leukapheresis produced roughly between about 0.9 and 9.5 billion PBMCs.

Donors were healthy HIV-negative adults with no recently reported acute infections or vaccinations. All donors were Caucasian adults living in Nashville, Tennessee, USA. Magnetic negative selection was used to enrich CD4+ T cells, after which naive cells were positively selected on CD45RA and the negative fraction became the memory subset. Blood was collected by leukapheresis, and PBMCs were isolated by Ficoll-Histopaque density gradient centrifugation and then cryopreserved in liquid nitrogen vapor phase. Analytical flow cytometry was used to check the purity and quantity of every magnetically sorted T cell population. Each sorted fraction had its genomic DNA isolated and then quantified by UV absorbance on a Nanodrop 2000c. On the study overall, not on this receptor specifically: Estimated clonotype richness was generally larger for naive than for memory subsets. Compared with non-shared clonotypes, the clonotypes found in all four sorted-subset donors had higher generation probabilities. Incomplete sequencing was indicated by rarefaction of sorted-subset datasets, despite the large sequencing depth. The small number of donors limited the genetic and exposure-history diversity represented. Sharing across a few donors was observed for approximately 4.6% of naive CD4, over 3% of naive CD8, around 2.5% of memory CD4, and over 0.3% of memory CD8 clonotypes. Sampling was restricted to blood, and TCR repertoires in tissue are likely to differ from TCR repertoires in blood. Pairwise subsampling indicated that sequencing depth was expected to affect the degree of clonotype sharing among donors.

Details on this clone: The clone's antigen remains unknown. One base away there is no much larger clone; base qualities are not given. The same CDR3 arises from other DNA sequences in this sample as well.

Including the terminal cysteine and phenylalanine, the CDR3 comprises 17 residues. Solely the CDR3 DNA is kept, with 51 bases framed from the first base. Between the V and J ends, shortened by 0 bases and 0 bases respectively, the junction contains 12 bases. CDR1 is given as GTSNPN and CDR2 as SVGIG, both from the germline V gene (reference sequence). TCR CDR3 regions were amplified from genomic DNA by multiplex PCR using the deep immunoSEQ assay. For each cell subset, the extracted genomic DNA was distributed evenly across all wells of several immunoSEQ 96-well plates, and each plate served as one replicate. For sorted subsets, around 200 ng genomic DNA, equal to tens of thousands of T cell genomes, was loaded into each replicate PCR. Purified libraries were measured with a Qubit 3.0 fluorometer, size-checked on a Bioanalyzer 2100, and measured again with the KAPA Library Quantification kit. A separate single-read 150-cycle Illumina NextSeq 550 flow cell was used to sequence each immunoSEQ 96-well plate. Per the authors' processing: Because the immunoSEQ output included only junctional sequences and no quality scores, the filtering could not be the same as the filtering used for full-length reads. Sequences were annotated with PyIR, a Python wrapper for IgBLAST v1.9, using IMGT germline references to assign V/J genes and CDR3. Reads were filtered out if the reads had weak V/J assignments (E-value above 1e-6), no CDR3, stop codons, out-of-frame junctions, or ambiguous translated residues. A V3J clonotype was defined by an identical inferred V gene, J gene, and CDR3 amino acid sequence. Percentage overlap between repertoires was computed as shared unique clonotypes divided by the size of the smaller repertoire. Richness of each repertoire was evaluated using RTK rarefaction, the Chao1 estimator, and Recon v2.1 estimates of unobserved clonotypes. Generation probabilities for all TCRbeta clonotypes obtained by the gDNA method from a handful of donors were computed using OLGA. Held by TCRdb, this immuneACCESS table contains in-frame sequences only and omits some clones. Under half of the omission traces to an unresolved V gene where checked; the cause of the rest is unknown. Clone size and the V and J calls come from that table; the DNA yielded D and trimming. The sample data list millions of clones, and 85% to 95% of these were observed just once. 0.1% to 0.15% of the sample comes from the top ten.

The sequencing sample was made of naive CD4+ T cells sorted from blood. The sample's cell subset or site label, decoded: CD45RA+ positively selected. Recombination joined TRBV30 with TRBJ1-6; the D gene is unclear. The receptor comes from a man aged 18 to 30 in good health. The CDR3 in this case is CAWSVLSGSSYNSPLHF. The sequence in DNA is TGTGCCTGGAGTGTACTCTCTGGGAGCTCCTATAATTCACCCCTCCACTTT.